This is a list of T cell receptor beta chains from one sample in a study of T cell repertoires in cytomegalovirus infection. No antigen is known for these receptors. TCRdb processed the reads anew with MiXCR; each CDR3 protein has one entry. The data contain approximately 120,000 distinct CDR3 sequences, around 30% of them singletons. The material sequenced was CD8+ T cells from cultured PBMCs, taken from culture after CMV antigen stimulation. These receptors came from a human donor in good health (CMV status not recorded). Some clones in this sample may be carry-over from other donors' samples. The CDR3 runs from the conserved cysteine through the conserved F or W. The D gene is left open where the match is weak. Clone size is shown for a subset of rows, as once, few, many or a class of expanded clone.

CDR3 protein	CDR3 DNA	clone size	V gene	J gene	D gene
CASSPGLAEQYF	TGTGCCAGCAGTCCCGGACTAGCCGAGCAGTACTTC	NA	TRBV12-3/TRBV12-4	TRBJ2-7	TRBD2
CASRNGRGGQETQYF	TGTGCCAGCAGAAACGGGCGGGGGGGCCAGGAGACCCAGTACTTC	NA	TRBV12-3/TRBV12-4	TRBJ2-5	TRBD2
CASSELSGGPSHEQYF	TGTGCCAGCAGTGAACTTAGCGGGGGGCCCTCCCACGAGCAGTACTTC	NA	TRBV6-1	TRBJ2-7	TRBD2
CASSGGGQGRRNTEAFF	TGTGCCAGCAGTGGGGGGGGACAGGGGAGAAGAAACACTGAAGCTTTCTTT	few	TRBV12-3/TRBV12-4	TRBJ1-1	TRBD1
CASTDTPGASGEQFF	TGTGCCAGCACCGACACCCCGGGGGCTAGCGGGGAGCAGTTCTTC	NA	TRBV12-3/TRBV12-4	TRBJ2-1	TRBD2
CASSPDRGNNEKLFF	TGTGCCAGCTCTCCGGACAGGGGTAATAATGAAAAACTGTTTTTT	NA	TRBV18	TRBJ1-4	TRBD1
CASSAGAGGRYGYTF	TGTGCCAGCAGCGCCGGGGCGGGGGGCCGCTATGGCTACACCTTC	NA	TRBV7-8	TRBJ1-2	NA
CASSLAGGRNEQFF	TGTGCCAGCAGTCTAGCGGGGGGGCGCAATGAGCAGTTCTTC	NA	TRBV6-1	TRBJ2-1	TRBD2
CASGQEGVLNEQFF	TGTGCCAGCGGACAAGAGGGGGTTTTAAATGAGCAGTTCTTC	NA	TRBV7-9	TRBJ2-1	NA
CASSPTPYEQYF	TGTGCCAGCAGCCCCACACCATACGAGCAGTACTTC	many	TRBV7-8	TRBJ2-7	NA
CASSGGGDTDTQYF	TGTGCCAGCAGTGGCGGGGGGGACACAGATACGCAGTATTTT	many	TRBV6-1	TRBJ2-3	TRBD2
CAISAQGANGELFF	TGTGCCATCAGTGCTCAGGGGGCCAACGGGGAGCTGTTTTTT	many	TRBV10-3	TRBJ2-2	TRBD1
CASSLSGGRTEAFF	TGTGCCAGCAGTTTATCCGGGGGGCGGACTGAAGCTTTCTTT	NA	TRBV27	TRBJ1-1	NA
CATRQGGDNEQFF	TGCGCCACCAGACAGGGTGGGGACAATGAGCAGTTCTTC	NA	TRBV5-1	TRBJ2-1	TRBD1
CASSQVAVNSPLHF	TGTGCCAGCAGCCAAGTGGCAGTGAATTCACCCCTCCACTTT	NA	TRBV4-2	TRBJ1-6	NA
CASSRVASGGNEQFF	TGTGCCAGCAGCCGGGTCGCTAGCGGGGGCAATGAGCAGTTCTTC	NA	TRBV7-4	TRBJ2-1	TRBD2
CASSRRRLNEQFF	TGTGCCAGCAGCCGACGGAGGCTCAATGAGCAGTTCTTC	NA	TRBV28	TRBJ2-1	NA
CASSEYSARGGETQYF	TGTGCCAGCAGTGAATATTCAGCCAGGGGAGGGGAGACCCAGTACTTC	NA	TRBV25-1	TRBJ2-5	NA
CASSLVGFRYGYTF	TGTGCCAGCAGTTTAGTAGGGTTCCGCTATGGCTACACCTTC	NA	TRBV12-3/TRBV12-4	TRBJ1-2	NA
CASSQDPGEQYF	TGCGCCAGCAGCCAAGATCCGGGAGAGCAGTACTTC	NA	TRBV4-1	TRBJ2-7	NA
CASSPLYTGELFF	TGTGCCAGCAGCCCGCTGTACACCGGGGAGCTGTTTTTT	many	TRBV7-6	TRBJ2-2	NA
CASSLRRTGGTNTEAFF	TGTGCCAGCAGCTTGCGTCGGACAGGGGGCACGAACACTGAAGCTTTCTTT	many	TRBV7-8	TRBJ1-1	TRBD1
CASIYSQGGNIQYF	TGTGCCAGCATTTACTCGCAGGGAGGGAACATTCAGTACTTC	once	TRBV6-6	TRBJ2-4	TRBD2
CASRKVGGTEAFF	TGTGCCAGCAGAAAAGTTGGGGGAACTGAAGCTTTCTTT	few	TRBV6-5	TRBJ1-1	NA
CASSYSGQGDRPQHF	TGTGCCAGCAGTTACTCGGGACAGGGGGATCGGCCCCAGCATTTT	NA	TRBV6-5	TRBJ1-5	TRBD1
CATSRVWGGDNEQFF	TGTGCCACCAGCAGAGTCTGGGGGGGGGACAATGAGCAGTTCTTC	NA	TRBV15	TRBJ2-1	TRBD2
CASTLGTRGEAFF	TGTGCCAGCACCCTAGGGACACGGGGTGAAGCTTTCTTT	many	TRBV7-9	TRBJ1-1	NA
CASRGQRSTNEKLFF	TGTGCCAGCAGGGGACAGCGCTCAACTAATGAAAAACTGTTTTTT	few	TRBV2	TRBJ1-4	TRBD1
CASSSGTSVYEQFF	TGCGCCAGCAGCTCCGGGACTAGCGTCTATGAGCAGTTCTTC	few	TRBV4-1	TRBJ2-1	TRBD2
CASSLVTGGGDTQYF	TGTGCCAGCAGCTTAGTTACGGGGGGTGGAGATACGCAGTATTTT	NA	TRBV11-2	TRBJ2-3	TRBD2
CASSQERVVDEQFF	TGCGCCAGCAGCCAAGAACGGGTTGTGGATGAGCAGTTCTTC	few	TRBV4-1	TRBJ2-1	NA
CASNLRGTQYF	TGTGCCAGCAACCTTAGGGGGACCCAGTACTTC	NA	TRBV12-3/TRBV12-4	TRBJ2-5	NA
CASRPDGMNTEAFF	TGTGCCAGCAGGCCAGACGGCATGAACACTGAAGCTTTCTTT	NA	TRBV27	TRBJ1-1	NA
CASSIGSVYEQYF	TGTGCCAGTAGTATAGGGTCAGTCTACGAGCAGTACTTC	few	TRBV19	TRBJ2-7	NA
CASSERPGTDNQPQHF	TGCGCCAGCAGCGAACGTCCCGGGACAGACAATCAGCCCCAGCATTTT	NA	TRBV4-1	TRBJ1-5	TRBD1
CASSFWDGRTDTQYF	TGTGCCAGCAGCTTCTGGGACGGGCGCACAGATACGCAGTATTTT	few	TRBV7-8	TRBJ2-3	NA
CASSSGRGDNEQFF	TGTGCCAGCAGTTCCGGCAGGGGGGACAATGAGCAGTTCTTC	many	TRBV12-3/TRBV12-4	TRBJ2-1	NA
CASSPVRLGTDTQYF	TGTGCCAGCAGCCCAGTACGGCTTGGCACAGATACGCAGTATTTT	NA	TRBV7-9	TRBJ2-3	NA
CASNTGTNSYEQYF	TGTGCCAGCAATACCGGGACAAACTCCTACGAGCAGTACTTC	NA	TRBV28	TRBJ2-7	NA
CASTPIESGYRDDEKLFF	TGTGCCAGCACACCAATTGAAAGCGGGTACAGGGATGATGAAAAACTGTTTTTT	many	TRBV7-8	TRBJ1-4	NA
CASMPFRPGRETQYF	TGTGCCAGCATGCCCTTTCGGCCTGGACGAGAGACCCAGTACTTC	NA	TRBV28	TRBJ2-5	NA
CATSRGGLAYEQYF	TGTGCCACCAGCAGAGGTGGGCTAGCCTACGAGCAGTACTTC	NA	TRBV15	TRBJ2-7	NA
CASSFPGGSYGYTF	TGTGCCAGCAGTTTCCCGGGGGGGAGCTATGGCTACACCTTC	few	TRBV28	TRBJ1-2	NA
CASSSTGTSENIQYF	TGTGCCAGCAGCTCCACCGGGACATCCGAAAACATTCAGTACTTC	many	TRBV5-6	TRBJ2-4	NA
CASSFSGGGVGGTDTQYF	TGTGCCAGCAGCTTTAGCGGGGGGGGGGTCGGGGGCACAGATACGCAGTATTTT	NA	TRBV11-2	TRBJ2-3	TRBD2
CASSYSTTGSGNTIYF	TGTGCCAGCAGTTACTCAACGACAGGGTCTGGAAACACCATATATTTT	NA	TRBV6-5	TRBJ1-3	TRBD1
CASSGPTGRGETQYF	TGTGCCAGCAGTGGTCCTACAGGGAGGGGAGAGACCCAGTACTTC	NA	TRBV6-2/TRBV6-3	TRBJ2-5	NA
CASSLDGLAGAYNEQFF	TGTGCCAGCAGTTTAGACGGACTAGCGGGGGCGTACAATGAGCAGTTCTTC	NA	TRBV28	TRBJ2-1	TRBD2
CASSVLAGDTQYF	TGTGCCAGCAGTGTTCTAGCGGGAGATACGCAGTATTTT	many	TRBV2	TRBJ2-3	TRBD2
CASSPNPVGAKQPQHF	TGTGCCAGCAGCCCAAACCCGGTAGGGGCAAAACAGCCCCAGCATTTT	few	TRBV7-9	TRBJ1-5	NA
CASSPPASGGFPFAADTQYF	TGTGCCAGCAGCCCCCCGGCTAGCGGGGGGTTTCCCTTTGCGGCAGATACGCAGTATTTT	NA	TRBV28	TRBJ2-3	TRBD2
CASSWGPNEQFF	TGTGCCAGCAGCTGGGGCCCCAATGAGCAGTTCTTC	few	TRBV6-6	TRBJ2-1	NA
CASSYLAATGELFF	TGTGCCAGCAGTTACTTGGCAGCCACCGGGGAGCTGTTTTTT	few	TRBV6-2/TRBV6-3	TRBJ2-2	NA
CASSPDSLAYEQYF	TGTGCCAGCAGCCCGGACAGCCTCGCCTACGAGCAGTACTTC	NA	TRBV7-9	TRBJ2-7	NA
CASSPTESHYNSPLHF	TGTGCCAGCAGTCCGACAGAGAGCCATTATAATTCACCCCTCCACTTT	few	TRBV27	TRBJ1-6	NA